This section outlines one TCR beta chain sequence together with its context. Those enrolled in Seattle joined during active infection and were followed longitudinally afterward. The data are from a study of blood T cell repertoires in COVID-19. About the study: Researchers got acute and convalescent COVID-19 samples from the United States, Italy and Spain. Sample material is recorded as cDNA or gDNA derived from T cells, B-cell-depleted T cells, or PBMCs.

The V gene's germline CDR1 is SGHRS and CDR2 YFSETQ. CDR3 length: 13 residues. Trimming cost V 4 bases and J 1 base, with 8 bases left between them. In the original analysis: Amplification of reference gene primers provided the estimated nucleated cell counts. Clones were read by immunoSEQ multiplex PCR, and TCRdb kept only the in-frame ones, dropping some. Clonal size and the V and J genes are those of that table, whereas D and trimming came from the DNA. Of about 100,000 clones listed, roughly 87% are singletons. The source material was peripheral blood. This TCR was sampled from a woman aged 45-65 years with COVID-19, enrolled during active disease. The chain has TRBV5-1 and TRBJ1-1; perhaps TRBD1 as D (5 bases). The CDR3 nucleotides read TGCGCCAGCAGCCTCAGGGAGAACACTGAAGCTTTCTTT. Residues: CASSLRENTEAFF.